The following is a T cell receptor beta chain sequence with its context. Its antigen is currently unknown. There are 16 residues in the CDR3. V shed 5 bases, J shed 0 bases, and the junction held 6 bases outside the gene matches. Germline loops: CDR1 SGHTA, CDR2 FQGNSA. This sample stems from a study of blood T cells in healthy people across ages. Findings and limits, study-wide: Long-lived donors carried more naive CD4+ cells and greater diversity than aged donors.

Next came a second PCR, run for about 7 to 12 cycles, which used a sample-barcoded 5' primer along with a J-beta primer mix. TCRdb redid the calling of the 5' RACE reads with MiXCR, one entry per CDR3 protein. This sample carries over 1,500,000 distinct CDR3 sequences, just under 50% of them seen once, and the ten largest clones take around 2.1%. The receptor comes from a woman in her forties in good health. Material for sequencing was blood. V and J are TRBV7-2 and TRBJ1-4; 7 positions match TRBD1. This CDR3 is CASSRSGTATNEKLFF. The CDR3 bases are TGTGCCAGCAGCCGTTCAGGGACAGCAACTAATGAAAAACTGTTTTTT.